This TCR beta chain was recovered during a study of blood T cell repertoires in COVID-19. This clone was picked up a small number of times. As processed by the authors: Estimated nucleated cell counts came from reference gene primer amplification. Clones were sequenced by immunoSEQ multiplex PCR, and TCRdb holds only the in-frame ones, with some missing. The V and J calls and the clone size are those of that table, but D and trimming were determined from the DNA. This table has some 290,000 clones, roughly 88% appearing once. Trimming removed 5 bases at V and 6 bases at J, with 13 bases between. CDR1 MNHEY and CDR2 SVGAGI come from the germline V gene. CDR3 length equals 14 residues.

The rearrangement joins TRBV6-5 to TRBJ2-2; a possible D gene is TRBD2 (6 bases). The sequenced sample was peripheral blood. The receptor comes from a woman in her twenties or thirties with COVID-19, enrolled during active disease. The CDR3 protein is CASSPGLLSGELFF. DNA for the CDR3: TGTGCCAGCAGTCCGGGACTCCTCTCCGGGGAGCTGTTTTTT.